The 16 T cell receptor beta chains in this list originate from one sample, sequenced in a study of shared clonotypes between healthy human individuals. Profiling relied on immunoSEQ multiplex PCR, and the TCRdb table lists in-frame clones only, not all of them. The table records millions of clones, about 95% of them present only once. The sample consisted of naive CD4+ T cells sorted from blood. Subset denoted: CD45RA+ positively selected. The receptor set was obtained from a man between 18 and 29 years old in good health.

This sequence joins TRBV28 and TRBJ2-5; D not resolved. The ends were cut back, 4 bases at V and 2 bases at J, with 11 bases in the middle. The CDR3 is 14 residues long. Germline V gene data show CDR1 as MDHEN and CDR2 as SYDVKM. The CDR3 reads CASSSPLEQETQYF. DNA of the CDR3: TGTGCCAGCAGTTCCCCCCTGGAGCAAGAGACCCAGTACTTC.

The chain couples TRBV27 to TRBJ1-5; tentatively, D is TRBD1 (6 bases). The V gene lost 6 bases and the J gene lost 1 base, with 10 bases spanning the gap. Germline CDR1 is MNHEY and CDR2 is SMNVEV (reference sequence). This CDR3 is built from 14 residues. CDR3 sequence reads: CASRQDRSNQPQHF. The CDR3 DNA sequence: TGTGCCAGCAGACAGGACAGAAGCAATCAGCCCCAGCATTTT.

This clone appeared a few times. At the DNA level, this CDR3 is encoded by other sequences in the same sample as well. Here the CDR3 reads CASSLGQNTDTQYF. The CDR3 DNA sequence: TGCGCCAGCAGCTTGGGGCAGAACACAGATACGCAGTATTTT. This chain links TRBV5-1 with TRBJ2-3; D ambiguous. V was clipped by 0 bases and J by 2 bases, with 7 bases between them. This CDR3 has 14 residues. In germline, CDR1 is SGHRS, CDR2 YFSETQ.

The chain joins TRBV29-1 to TRBJ2-5; no firm D call. The V gene lost 5 bases and the J gene lost 4 bases, with 8 bases spanning the gap. Per the germline V gene, CDR1 is SQVTM and CDR2 is ANQGSEA. The CDR3 runs to 11 residues. For the CDR3, the DNA is TGCAGCGTTACGCTTGTAGAGACCCAGTACTTC. Translated, it gives CSVTLVETQYF.

CDR3 nucleotide sequence: TGCGCCAGCAGCCAACTCCGACTGGGGCCCTACGAGCAGTACTTC. It codes for CASSQLRLGPYEQYF. V usage is TRBV4-1 and J usage is TRBJ2-7; D possibly corresponds to TRBD1 (5 bases). Trimming removed 2 bases from V and 2 bases from J, with 13 bases in between. This CDR3 spans 15 amino acids. Per the germline V gene, CDR1 is MGHRA and CDR2 is YSYEKL.

This clone was seen a handful of times. The chain has TRBV30 and TRBJ1-2; no clear D gene. V shed 1 base and J shed 6 bases, with 15 bases lying between them. CDR1 and CDR2 (germline): GTSNPN, SVGIG (reference sequence). The CDR3 covers 14 residues. The CDR3 loop reads CAWSASRVGHGYTF. CDR3 sequence (DNA): TGTGCCTGGAGTGCCTCCCGGGTCGGACATGGCTACACCTTC.

This clone was seen once. V is TRBV19 and J is TRBJ1-1; D is perhaps TRBD1 (5 bases). Germline assignment: CDR1 LNHDA and CDR2 SQIVND (reference sequence). The CDR3 consists of 13 residues. The V end lost 5 bases, the J end lost 6 bases, and 13 bases lay between the germline ends. The chain's CDR3 is CASSPGRGAEAFF. The CDR3 region has the DNA TGTGCCAGTAGTCCGGGACGGGGCGCTGAAGCTTTCTTT.

The chain links TRBV30 to TRBJ1-1; 7 bases agree with TRBD1. The CDR3 length is 13 residues. The V segment lost 5 bases and the J segment 0 bases; nucleotides outside the gene matches: 3. Per germline, CDR1 GTSNPN and CDR2 SVGIG (reference sequence). The CDR3 region is CAWGQDLNTEAFF. In DNA form, the CDR3 reads TGTGCCTGGGGACAGGACTTGAACACTGAAGCTTTCTTT.

V gene TRBV7-9 combines with J gene TRBJ2-3, with 8 bases aligning to TRBD1. With 5 bases clipped from V and 1 base from J, the junction kept 5 bases outside the gene matches. This CDR3 spans 15 amino acids. Germline CDR1 SEHNR, CDR2 FQNEAQ (reference sequence). The CDR3 region is CASSTPGQGTDTQYF. The DNA of the CDR3 is TGTGCCAGCAGCACACCGGGACAGGGCACAGATACGCAGTATTTT.

The V gene is TRBV5-1, the J gene TRBJ2-5, with 12 bases aligning to TRBD2. The length of the CDR3 is 17 residues. CDR1 is SGHRS, CDR2 YFSETQ, per germline. V lost 4 bases, J lost 6 bases, and 13 bases stayed unmatched. CDR3 in DNA: TGCGCCAGCAGCAGGGTGGGAACTAGCGGGGGGTTGAAGACCCAGTACTTC. Its translation is CASSRVGTSGGLKTQYF.

The chain employs TRBV11-2 and TRBJ1-2; TRBD1 matches at 7 bases. The CDR3 is 15 amino acids. CDR1 is SGHAT and CDR2 is FQNNGV in the germline V gene. The trim removed 0 bases at V and 3 bases at J, leaving 4 bases unmatched. The CDR3 loop is CASSLDPGQYYGYTF. In nucleotides, the CDR3 is TGTGCCAGCAGCTTAGATCCGGGACAGTACTATGGCTACACCTTC.

About this clone itself: A junction boundary mismatches the germline segment, possibly from a read error. The chain is built from TRBV7-9 and TRBJ2-7, with 8 bases aligning to TRBD2. The germline CDR1 and CDR2 sequences are SEHNR and FQNEAQ (reference sequence). The CDR3 consists of 13 residues. CDR3 bases: TGTGCCAGCAGCGTAGCGGGATCCTACGAGCAGTACTTC. Translation: CASSVAGSYEQYF.

The chain has TRBV7-9 and TRBJ2-3, with D possibly matching TRBD1 (6 bases). Germline CDR1 is SEHNR and CDR2 is FQNEAQ (reference sequence). The CDR3 runs to 15 residues. V was trimmed by 5 bases and J by 0 bases, leaving 12 bases between them. The CDR3 DNA is TGTGCCAGCAGCCCAGGGGACCGTAGCACAGATACGCAGTATTTT. Protein sequence: CASSPGDRSTDTQYF.

This chain links TRBV2 with TRBJ1-2, with D perhaps TRBD1 (6 bases). V shed 6 bases and J shed 0 bases, with 11 bases lying between them. In germline, CDR1 is SNHLY, CDR2 FYNNEI. There are 14 residues in the CDR3. CDR3 DNA sequence: TGTGCCAGCAGGGCCGGGGGCTCTAACTATGGCTACACCTTC. This gives the protein CASRAGGSNYGYTF.

This sequence joins TRBV5-1 and TRBJ1-1; D unresolved. Germline V gene sequence: CDR1 SGHRS, CDR2 YFSETQ. Between the trimmed V and J ends, which lost 1 base and 4 bases, there was a span of 11 bases. The CDR3 sequence is 14 residues long. The CDR3 is CASSLQDGLTEAFF. In DNA, the CDR3 is TGCGCCAGCAGCTTGCAGGACGGCCTCACTGAAGCTTTCTTT.

This clone was seen only once. The rearrangement links TRBV11-2 to TRBJ2-5; 7 nucleotides match TRBD1. There are 16 residues in the CDR3. Per the germline V gene, CDR1 is SGHAT and CDR2 is FQNNGV. The ends lost 1 base at V and 4 bases at J; junction bases unmatched: 9. The CDR3 loop is CASSLGDRPTRETQYF. CDR3 nucleotides: TGTGCCAGCAGCTTAGGGGACAGACCTACCCGAGAGACCCAGTACTTC.